The clone carrying this TCR beta chain was counted ten times or more. The antigen is undetermined. Germline CDR1 is SEHNR and CDR2 is FQNEAQ (reference sequence). V lost 6 bases and J lost 7, with 13 bases in between. The CDR3 extends over 12 amino acids. Sample-barcoded 5' priming and a J-beta primer mix drove a second PCR of about 6 to 12 cycles. Every single cDNA molecule received a tag from a template-switch adaptor with 12 random nucleotides. TCRdb reprocessed the 5' RACE reads with MiXCR, giving one entry per CDR3 protein. The sample consists of 1.6 million or so distinct CDR3 sequences, about 31% of them appearing once. These data originate in a study of blood T cells in healthy people across ages. Overall study findings and caveats: Age brought a roughly linear fall in TCR beta diversity measured per million T cells.

Each donor gave about 9.3 milliliters of peripheral blood. At least 5.5 micrograms of total RNA were extracted per sample. Sequenced input: blood. The origin of this receptor is a woman aged 25 to 39 in good health. The chain has TRBV7-9 and TRBJ2-7; possibly TRBD1 for D (6 bases). CDR3 sequence: CASSGTGTEQYF. Written as DNA, the CDR3 is TGTGCCAGCAGTGGGACGGGGACAGAGCAGTACTTC.